A selection of T cell receptor beta chains follows, all from one sample in a study of Ad26.COV2.S vaccination and SARS-CoV-2 variants. TCRdb keeps only in-frame clones here, not all; method: immunoSEQ multiplex PCR. There are about 350,000 clones in the sample; about 88% occur only once, and 6.4% lies in the top ten. Sequencing used peripheral blood, obtained in a trial of Ad26.COV2.S vaccine versus placebo. These receptors were obtained from a person aged 18-65 years who received the Ad26.COV2.S COVID-19 vaccine or a placebo. CDR3s include the opening cysteine and the closing phenylalanine or tryptophan. A D gene is named only where the DNA matches it firmly. Not every row has a clone size; where given, it reads once, few, many or a size class.

DNA: TGTGCCAGCAGTGTGGGGGGAAATGAGCAGTTCTTC
CDR3: CASSVGGNEQFF
size: .
V: TRBV6-2/TRBV6-3
J: TRBJ2-1
D: .

DNA: TGTGCCATCAGTGAGTCCACCCCCGGGGACATAAACATTCAGTACTTC
CDR3: CAISESTPGDINIQYF
size: .
V: TRBV10-3
J: TRBJ2-4
D: .

DNA: TGTGCCAGCAGCCAGGACAGTGGCAATGAGCAGTTCTTC
CDR3: CASSQDSGNEQFF
size: .
V: TRBV3-1/TRBV3-2
J: TRBJ2-1
D: .

DNA: TGTGCCAGCAGTCGGGGACTACCTAACTACGAGCAGTACTTC
CDR3: CASSRGLPNYEQYF
size: .
V: TRBV28
J: TRBJ2-7
D: TRBD2

DNA: TGTGCCAGCAGTTATGGGGTTGGCTACACCTTC
CDR3: CASSYGVGYTF
size: .
V: TRBV6-5
J: TRBJ1-2
D: .

DNA: TGTGCCAGCAGTTTAGACAGGGTGACCGGGGAGCTGTTTTTT
CDR3: CASSLDRVTGELFF
size: .
V: TRBV6-5
J: TRBJ2-2
D: TRBD1

DNA: TGTGCCAGCTCACCACCGAACAGTCCCTACGAGCAGTACTTC
CDR3: CASSPPNSPYEQYF
size: few
V: TRBV18
J: TRBJ2-7
D: .

DNA: TGTGCCAGCGGTACAGGGGTTGACGAGCAGTACTTC
CDR3: CASGTGVDEQYF
size: .
V: TRBV9
J: TRBJ2-7
D: TRBD1

DNA: TGTGCCACCTCGGGGGACGGAGACTACGAGCAGTACTTC
CDR3: CATSGDGDYEQYF
size: .
V: TRBV27
J: TRBJ2-7
D: .

DNA: TGTGCCTCGGGGGGGGTCGGCTTCAATCAGCCCCAGCATTTT
CDR3: CASGGVGFNQPQHF
size: few
V: TRBV19
J: TRBJ1-5
D: .

DNA: TGTGCCAGCACCCTAAACAGGGGGTTTGGGGAGCAGTACTTC
CDR3: CASTLNRGFGEQYF
size: once
V: TRBV11-1
J: TRBJ2-7
D: TRBD1

DNA: TGTGCCAGCCACGGAGTTTCGGGGAACACTGAAGCTTTCTTT
CDR3: CASHGVSGNTEAFF
size: once
V: TRBV27
J: TRBJ1-1
D: .

DNA: TGTGCCAGCAGTCCCGTGCCGGGAGGTTATCAGCCCCAGCATTTT
CDR3: CASSPVPGGYQPQHF
size: once
V: TRBV27
J: TRBJ1-5
D: .

DNA: TGTGCCAGCAGTGAACCCCACGGGGGGCTGACCTTC
CDR3: CASSEPHGGLTF
size: .
V: TRBV25-1
J: TRBJ1-2
D: .

DNA: TGTGCCAGTACTGACGGGACAGGGGTTCAGCCCCAGCATTTT
CDR3: CASTDGTGVQPQHF
size: .
V: TRBV19
J: TRBJ1-5
D: TRBD1

DNA: TGCGCCAGCAGCCAAGACACTGAAGCTTTCTTT
CDR3: CASSQDTEAFF
size: .
V: TRBV4-1
J: TRBJ1-1
D: .

DNA: TGTGCCAGCTCACCACCCAGCACAGATACGCAGTATTTT
CDR3: CASSPPSTDTQYF
size: .
V: TRBV18
J: TRBJ2-3
D: .

DNA: TGTGCCAGCAGCCTTGGGGCTCCATACAATGAGCAGTTCTTC
CDR3: CASSLGAPYNEQFF
size: .
V: TRBV7-2
J: TRBJ2-1
D: .

DNA: TGTGCCAGCAGGGAGAATTACGAGCAGTACTTC
CDR3: CASRENYEQYF
size: .
V: TRBV7-2
J: TRBJ2-7
D: .

DNA: TGTGCCAGCAGCTTAAGTCGGACAGGGGGTTCCTATAGCACAGATACGCAGTATTTT
CDR3: CASSLSRTGGSYSTDTQYF
size: .
V: TRBV7-2
J: TRBJ2-3
D: TRBD1

DNA: TGCAGTGCTAGAGATCCATCAGATACGTTCTTC
CDR3: CSARDPSDTFF
size: .
V: TRBV20-1
J: TRBJ2-1
D: .

DNA: TGTGCCAGTAGTATAGGCGGCTCTCTCTGGGAGACCCAGTACTTC
CDR3: CASSIGGSLWETQYF
size: .
V: TRBV19
J: TRBJ2-5
D: .

DNA: TGTGCCAGCAGCCGAAAGGACAGAGCGAACACCGGGGAGCTGTTTTTT
CDR3: CASSRKDRANTGELFF
size: .
V: TRBV5-6
J: TRBJ2-2
D: .

DNA: TGTGCCAGTAGCCTGACAGCCCTTAATGAAAAACTGTTTTTT
CDR3: CASSLTALNEKLFF
size: .
V: TRBV19
J: TRBJ1-4
D: .

DNA: TGTGCCAGCAGCCCCAGAGGCGAGAACACTGAAGCTTTCTTT
CDR3: CASSPRGENTEAFF
size: few
V: TRBV7-9
J: TRBJ1-1
D: .

DNA: TGTGCCTGGAGCGATAAAGGACTAGCGGGGGACCTAAGTAGCACAGATACGCAGTATTTT
CDR3: CAWSDKGLAGDLSSTDTQYF
size: .
V: TRBV30
J: TRBJ2-3
D: TRBD2

DNA: TGTGCCAGCAGCAAAGGGGCAGGGGAAGTGAACACTGAAGCTTTCTTT
CDR3: CASSKGAGEVNTEAFF
size: .
V: TRBV5-4
J: TRBJ1-1
D: .

DNA: TGTGCCACCTCCGCCCCCCCGGCGAATGAGCAGTTCTTC
CDR3: CATSAPPANEQFF
size: .
V: TRBV11-3
J: TRBJ2-1
D: .

DNA: TGTGCCAGCAGTTCCGGGACACTTATTACCTACGAGCAGTACTTC
CDR3: CASSSGTLITYEQYF
size: .
V: TRBV6-2/TRBV6-3
J: TRBJ2-7
D: .

DNA: TGTGCCTGGAGTATAAAGGGGGCAAATGAAGCTTTCTTT
CDR3: CAWSIKGANEAFF
size: .
V: TRBV30
J: TRBJ1-1
D: TRBD1

DNA: TGTGCCAGCAGTCTCGGGACAGGGGTGTACTTC
CDR3: CASSLGTGVYF
size: once
V: TRBV12-3/TRBV12-4
J: TRBJ2-7
D: TRBD1

DNA: TGTGCCAGCAGCGTCAGGCCGGGGGGGAACAATGAGCAGTTCTTC
CDR3: CASSVRPGGNNEQFF
size: .
V: TRBV9
J: TRBJ2-1
D: TRBD2

DNA: TGTGCCAGCAGCCCCCCCTACAGGGCTTCGGGAAACACCATATATTTT
CDR3: CASSPPYRASGNTIYF
size: .
V: TRBV5-6
J: TRBJ1-3
D: .

DNA: TGTGCCAGCAGCTTAGTTGCGGGTGGCAATCAGCCCCAGCATTTT
CDR3: CASSLVAGGNQPQHF
size: .
V: TRBV7-2
J: TRBJ1-5
D: .

DNA: TGTGCCACCTCGCCGGGTTCGCAGAACACTGAAGCTTTCTTT
CDR3: CATSPGSQNTEAFF
size: .
V: TRBV19
J: TRBJ1-1
D: .

DNA: TGTGCCAGCAGCTCCCCCGACGAGCAGTACTTC
CDR3: CASSSPDEQYF
size: .
V: TRBV7-2
J: TRBJ2-7
D: .

DNA: TGTGCCAGCAGCCGGGACGCCTCCTACGAGCAGTACTTC
CDR3: CASSRDASYEQYF
size: .
V: TRBV7-8
J: TRBJ2-7
D: .

DNA: TGTGCCAGCAGTGTCTTGGACAGCGACGAGCAGTACTTC
CDR3: CASSVLDSDEQYF
size: .
V: TRBV25-1
J: TRBJ2-7
D: .

DNA: TGTGCCAGCAGCCAAGCTTATAAGAGCGGGGGCATTACAGATACGCAGTATTTT
CDR3: CASSQAYKSGGITDTQYF
size: .
V: TRBV3-1/TRBV3-2
J: TRBJ2-3
D: TRBD2

DNA: TGCAGTGCTAGTGGACAGGTCCACAATCAGCCCCAGCATTTT
CDR3: CSASGQVHNQPQHF
size: .
V: TRBV20-1
J: TRBJ1-5
D: TRBD1

DNA: TGTGCCAGCAGCTTCGTAGCGGGAGGAACCAATGAGCAGTTCTTC
CDR3: CASSFVAGGTNEQFF
size: .
V: TRBV11-2
J: TRBJ2-1
D: TRBD2

DNA: TGTGCCACCAGTTCGTACAATGAGCAGTTCTTC
CDR3: CATSSYNEQFF
size: .
V: TRBV24-1
J: TRBJ2-1
D: .

DNA: TGTGCCAGCAGCTCTTACACCGGGGAGCTGTTTTTT
CDR3: CASSSYTGELFF
size: .
V: TRBV5-6
J: TRBJ2-2
D: .

DNA: TGTGCCAGCAGCTCAACACGAGGGGGCTTTGGGGCCAACGTCCTGACTTTC
CDR3: CASSSTRGGFGANVLTF
size: .
V: TRBV13
J: TRBJ2-6
D: TRBD1

DNA: TGTGCCAGCAGCCAACAGAACACCGGGGAGCTGTTTTTT
CDR3: CASSQQNTGELFF
size: .
V: TRBV14
J: TRBJ2-2
D: .

DNA: TGTGCCAGCAGGGGACTAGCGGGAGGGATAAACAATGAGCAGTTCTTC
CDR3: CASRGLAGGINNEQFF
size: .
V: TRBV27
J: TRBJ2-1
D: TRBD2

DNA: TGTGCCAGCAGCCCTAGTTCAACTAATGAAAAACTGTTTTTT
CDR3: CASSPSSTNEKLFF
size: .
V: TRBV7-3
J: TRBJ1-4
D: .

DNA: TGTGCCAGCAGCTCCCTTACAGGAGCCCGTACCTACGAGCAGTACTTC
CDR3: CASSSLTGARTYEQYF
size: .
V: TRBV7-2
J: TRBJ2-7
D: .

DNA: TGTGCCAGCAGGACGGACAGGGTGAACACTGAAGCTTTCTTT
CDR3: CASRTDRVNTEAFF
size: .
V: TRBV2
J: TRBJ1-1
D: TRBD1

DNA: TGTGCCAGCGGGGGACTAGCGGGAGAACCAGATACGCAGTATTTT
CDR3: CASGGLAGEPDTQYF
size: .
V: TRBV6-4
J: TRBJ2-3
D: TRBD2

DNA: TGTGCCAGTAGTATGATCGACAGGGGGGACAATCAGCCCCAGCATTTT
CDR3: CASSMIDRGDNQPQHF
size: once
V: TRBV19
J: TRBJ1-5
D: TRBD1

DNA: TGTGCCAGCAGCTTGAATGCTAACTATGGCTACACCTTC
CDR3: CASSLNANYGYTF
size: .
V: TRBV5-4
J: TRBJ1-2
D: .

DNA: TGTGCCAGCAGCCAAGTTGCTGGGGTAGGCTATGGCTACACCTTC
CDR3: CASSQVAGVGYGYTF
size: many
V: TRBV14
J: TRBJ1-2
D: .

DNA: TGTGCCAGCAGTTACTTTAGACAGAGGGATTCACCCCTCCACTTT
CDR3: CASSYFRQRDSPLHF
size: .
V: TRBV6-5
J: TRBJ1-6
D: .

DNA: TGTGCCAGCGTGGGACAGGCGAACACTGAAGCTTTCTTT
CDR3: CASVGQANTEAFF
size: once
V: TRBV28
J: TRBJ1-1
D: TRBD1

DNA: TGTGCCAGCAGCGCAGCGGGAGGGACCCCTGGAAATGAGCAGTTCTTC
CDR3: CASSAAGGTPGNEQFF
size: .
V: TRBV6-2/TRBV6-3
J: TRBJ2-1
D: TRBD2

DNA: TGCGCCAGCAGCCAAGATCGGGGGCCAAGTGGCTACACCTTC
CDR3: CASSQDRGPSGYTF
size: few
V: TRBV4-3
J: TRBJ1-2
D: .

DNA: TGTGCCAGCAGACAGGGGAATAATTCACCCCTCCACTTT
CDR3: CASRQGNNSPLHF
size: .
V: TRBV28
J: TRBJ1-6
D: TRBD1

DNA: TGTGCCAGCAGCCAAGGTCGGCAGGTCGGCTACACCTTC
CDR3: CASSQGRQVGYTF
size: few
V: TRBV3-1/TRBV3-2
J: TRBJ1-2
D: .